This entry features one T cell receptor (beta chain) sequence. Sequencing was performed with immunoSEQ multiplex PCR; in TCRdb, only in-frame clones are kept and a portion is missing. The repertoire holds about 530,000 clones, with approximately 91% as singletons. The data are from a study of blood T cell repertoires in COVID-19. As for the study in general: PBMCs, B-cell-depleted T cells, or T cells provided the cDNA or gDNA that made up the material.

CDR1 is MGHDK, CDR2 SYGVNS, per germline. CDR3 size: 15 residues. Deletions cut 7 bases from V and 0 bases from J, with 12 bases between. The source material was peripheral blood. V usage is TRBV25-1 and J usage is TRBJ1-4, with D possibly TRBD1 on 5 matching bases. This TCR came from a woman between 50 and 59 years old with COVID-19, enrolled during active disease. This CDR3 is CASTFTGATNEKLFF. The CDR3 DNA is TGTGCCAGCACTTTCACAGGTGCAACTAATGAAAAACTGTTTTTT.